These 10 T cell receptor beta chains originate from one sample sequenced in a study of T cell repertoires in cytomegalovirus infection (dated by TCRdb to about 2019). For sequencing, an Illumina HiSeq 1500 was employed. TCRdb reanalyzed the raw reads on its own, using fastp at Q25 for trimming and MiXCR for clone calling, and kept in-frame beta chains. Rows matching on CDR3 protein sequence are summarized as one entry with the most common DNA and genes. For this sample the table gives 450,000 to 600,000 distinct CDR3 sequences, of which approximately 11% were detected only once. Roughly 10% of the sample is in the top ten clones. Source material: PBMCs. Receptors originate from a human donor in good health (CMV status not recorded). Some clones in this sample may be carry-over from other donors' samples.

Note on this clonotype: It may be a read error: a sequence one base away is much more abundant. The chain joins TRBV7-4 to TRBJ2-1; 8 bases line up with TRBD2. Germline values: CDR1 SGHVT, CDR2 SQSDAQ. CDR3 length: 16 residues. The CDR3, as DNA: TGTGCCAGCAGCCCGCCTAGGACTAGCAGATACAATGAGCAGTGCTTC. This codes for CASSPPRTSRYNEQCF.

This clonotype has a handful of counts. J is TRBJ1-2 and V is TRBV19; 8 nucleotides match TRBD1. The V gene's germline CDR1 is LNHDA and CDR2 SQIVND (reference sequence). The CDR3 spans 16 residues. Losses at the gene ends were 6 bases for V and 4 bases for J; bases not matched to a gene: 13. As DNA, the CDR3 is TGTGCCAGTAGCGGAATCAAACCGGGACAGGCCTATGGCTACACCTTC. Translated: CASSGIKPGQAYGYTF.

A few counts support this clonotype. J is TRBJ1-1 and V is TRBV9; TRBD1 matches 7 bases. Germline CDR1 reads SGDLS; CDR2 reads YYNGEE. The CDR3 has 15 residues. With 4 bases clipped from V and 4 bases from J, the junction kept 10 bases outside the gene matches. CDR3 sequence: CASSPGQVSVTEAFF. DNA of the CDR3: TGTGCCAGCAGCCCCGGACAGGTATCGGTCACTGAAGCTTTCTTT.

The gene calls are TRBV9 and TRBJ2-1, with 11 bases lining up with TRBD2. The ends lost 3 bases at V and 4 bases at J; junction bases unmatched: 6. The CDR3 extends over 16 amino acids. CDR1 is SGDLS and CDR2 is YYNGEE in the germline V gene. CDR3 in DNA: TGTGCCAGCAGCGAGGGACTAGCGGATAAATACAATGAGCAGTTCTTC. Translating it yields CASSEGLADKYNEQFF.

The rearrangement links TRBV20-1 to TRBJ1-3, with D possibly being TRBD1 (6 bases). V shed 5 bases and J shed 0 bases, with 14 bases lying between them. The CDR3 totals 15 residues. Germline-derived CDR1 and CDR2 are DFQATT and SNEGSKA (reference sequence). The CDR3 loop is CSALTGPSSGNTIYF. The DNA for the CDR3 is TGCAGTGCTTTAACAGGGCCAAGCTCTGGAAACACCATATATTTT.

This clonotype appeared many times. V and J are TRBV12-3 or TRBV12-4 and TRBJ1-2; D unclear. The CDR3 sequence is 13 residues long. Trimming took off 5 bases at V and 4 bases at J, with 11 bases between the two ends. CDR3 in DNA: TGTGCCAGCAGTCTCGACGGATTCTATGGCTACACCTTC. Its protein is CASSLDGFYGYTF.

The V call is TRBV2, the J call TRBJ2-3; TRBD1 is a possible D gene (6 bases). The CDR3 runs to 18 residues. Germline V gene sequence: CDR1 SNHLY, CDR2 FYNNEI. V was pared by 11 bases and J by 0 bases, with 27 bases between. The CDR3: CAQSQRGSDRFSTDTQYF. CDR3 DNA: TGTGCCCAATCTCAAAGGGGGAGCGACAGGTTCAGCACAGATACGCAGTATTTT.

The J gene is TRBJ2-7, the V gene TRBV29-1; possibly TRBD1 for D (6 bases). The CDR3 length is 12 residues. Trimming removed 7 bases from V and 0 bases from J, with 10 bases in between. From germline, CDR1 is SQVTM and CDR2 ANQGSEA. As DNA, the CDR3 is TGCAGCGCCCAGGGACACTCCTACGAGCAGTACTTC. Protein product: CSAQGHSYEQYF.

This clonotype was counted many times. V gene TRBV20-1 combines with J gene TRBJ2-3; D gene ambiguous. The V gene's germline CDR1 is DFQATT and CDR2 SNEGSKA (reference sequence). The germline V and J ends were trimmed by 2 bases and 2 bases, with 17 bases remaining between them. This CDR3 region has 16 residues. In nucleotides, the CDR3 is TGCAGTGCTAGACCCCTAATAGGAGTTATCACAGATACGCAGTATTTT. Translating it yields CSARPLIGVITDTQYF.

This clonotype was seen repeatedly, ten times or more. CDR3 sequence reads: CASSDADPKANYGYTF. The CDR3 DNA sequence: TGTGCCAGCAGTGACGCGGACCCAAAAGCTAACTATGGCTACACCTTC. The chain combines TRBV6-4 with TRBJ1-2, with D unclear. This CDR3 has 16 residues. V was cut by 2 bases and J by 0 bases, with 13 bases left in between. Per the germline V gene, CDR1 is MRHNA and CDR2 is SNTAGT.